These 5 T cell receptor beta chains originate from one sample sequenced in a study of vaccination effects on CD4 cells after COVID-19. The table came from immunoSEQ multiplex PCR; TCRdb's copy has only in-frame clones and leaves some out. The profile covers approximately 40,000 clones, with over 65% appearing a single time and 3.6% taken by the ten largest. With around ten days of culture completed, CD4+ T cells were isolated. Between March and December 2020, the person had a SARS-CoV-2 infection that PCR confirmed. Participants each got two BNT162b2 or mRNA-1273 vaccine doses. Antigen specificity for these receptors is unknown. This sample comprised CD4+ T cells from PBMCs cultured without peptide, obtained after COVID-19 vaccination. The receptors originated from a human donor who had a prior SARS-CoV-2 infection.

The V and J genes are TRBV7-2 and TRBJ2-5; D is perhaps TRBD1 (5 bases). CDR1 and CDR2 (germline): SGHTA, FQGNSA. V was cut by 4 bases and J by 4 bases, with 10 bases left in between. The CDR3 is made up of 13 amino acids. CDR3 coding DNA: TGTGCCAGCAGCTCCACAGGCTCAGAGACCCAGTACTTC. Protein: CASSSTGSETQYF.

The chain has TRBV7-9 and TRBJ1-3; the D gene is possibly TRBD1 (6 bases). This CDR3 region has 19 residues. Germline values: CDR1 SEHNR, CDR2 FQNEAQ (reference sequence). Trimming removed 2 bases at V and 0 bases at J, with 20 bases between. CDR3 nucleotide sequence: TGTGCCAGCAGCTTAAAGTGGGGGGGGGCTTCCGACTCTGGAAACACCATATATTTT. Translated, it gives CASSLKWGGASDSGNTIYF.

V usage is TRBV5-4 and J usage is TRBJ2-3; TRBD1 is a possible D gene (5 bases). This CDR3 is 17 amino acids long. The V gene's germline CDR1 is SGHNT and CDR2 YYREEE (reference sequence). V was cut by 0 bases and J by 0 bases, with 14 bases left in between. The CDR3 reads CASSLGLRGLSTDTQYF. For the CDR3, the DNA is TGTGCCAGCAGCTTGGGGCTAAGGGGCCTCAGCACAGATACGCAGTATTTT.

This chain uses TRBV2 with TRBJ1-2, with 7 bases identical to TRBD1. Unmatched junction bases numbered 6, after V lost 7 bases and J lost 4 bases. The CDR3 runs to 13 residues. Looked up from germline, CDR1 is SNHLY and CDR2 is FYNNEI. CDR3 amino acids: CASIGTETYGYTF. The DNA for the CDR3 is TGTGCCAGCATAGGGACAGAGACCTATGGCTACACCTTC.

This clone turned up a few times. V and J are TRBV20-1 and TRBJ2-7; 10 bases align to TRBD2. The V gene end was trimmed by 4 bases and the J gene end by 6 bases; junction bases not matched to a gene: 12. The CDR3 consists of 15 residues. Per germline, CDR1 DFQATT and CDR2 SNEGSKA (reference sequence). Written as DNA, the CDR3 is TGCAGTGCTAATGAGCGGGGGGGCCGTCCTCTCGAGCAGTACTTC. It encodes CSANERGGRPLEQYF.